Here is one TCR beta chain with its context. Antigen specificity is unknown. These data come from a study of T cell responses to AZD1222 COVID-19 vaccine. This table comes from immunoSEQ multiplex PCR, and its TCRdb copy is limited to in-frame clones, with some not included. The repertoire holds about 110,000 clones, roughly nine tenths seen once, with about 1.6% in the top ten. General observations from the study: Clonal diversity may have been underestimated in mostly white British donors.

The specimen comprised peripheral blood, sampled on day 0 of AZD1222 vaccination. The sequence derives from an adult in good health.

The CDR3 region is CASSRSRGIGGYTF. The CDR3 bases are TGTGCCAGCAGCCGATCCAGGGGGATCGGGGGCTACACCTTC. The chain employs TRBV4-2 and TRBJ1-2; TRBD1 aligns across 7 bases. Losses at the gene ends were 4 bases for V and 8 bases for J; bases not matched to a gene: 10. There are 14 residues in the CDR3. The germline CDR1 and CDR2 sequences are LGHNA and YNFKEQ.